The entry below gives a single T cell receptor (beta chain) sequence along with its context. Seattle patients were enrolled while actively infected and followed longitudinally. Profiled with immunoSEQ multiplex PCR; TCRdb holds only in-frame clones, not every one. The table lists 380,000 or so clones, approximately 86% of them singletons. This sample is drawn from a study of blood T cell repertoires in COVID-19. Germline V gene data show CDR1 as SGHNT and CDR2 as YENEEA. The CDR3 extends over 17 amino acids. V lost 0 bases to trimming and J lost 4 bases; unmatched junction nucleotides: 8. The chain is built from TRBV11-3 and TRBJ2-1, with TRBD2 identical over 8 bases. The sample consisted of peripheral blood. The clonotype comes from a woman aged 55-75 years with COVID-19, enrolled during active disease. CDR3 amino acids: CASSLDYGGGKYNEQFF. CDR3 in DNA: TGTGCCAGCAGCTTAGATTACGGGGGGGGCAAATACAATGAGCAGTTCTTC. The full variable domain, rest sourced from reference TRBV11-3 and TRBJ2-1, is EAGVVQSPRYKIIEKKQPVAFWCNPISGHNTLYWYLQNLGQGPELLIRYENEEAVDDSQLPKDRFSAERLKGVDSTLKIQPAELGDSAVYLCASSLDYGGGKYNEQFFGPGTRLTVL.